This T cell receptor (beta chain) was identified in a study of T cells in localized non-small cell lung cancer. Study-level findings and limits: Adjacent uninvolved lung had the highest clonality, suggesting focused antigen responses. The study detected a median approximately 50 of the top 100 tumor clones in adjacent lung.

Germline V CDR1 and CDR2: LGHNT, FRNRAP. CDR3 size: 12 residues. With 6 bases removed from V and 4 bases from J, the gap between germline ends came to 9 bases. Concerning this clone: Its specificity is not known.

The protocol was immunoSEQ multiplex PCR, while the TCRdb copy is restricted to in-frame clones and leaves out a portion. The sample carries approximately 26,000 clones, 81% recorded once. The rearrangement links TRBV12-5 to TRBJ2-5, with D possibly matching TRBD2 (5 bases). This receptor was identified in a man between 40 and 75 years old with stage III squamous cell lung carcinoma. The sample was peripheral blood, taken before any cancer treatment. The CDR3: CASGSRGETQYF. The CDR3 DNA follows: TGTGCTAGTGGCTCCCGGGGAGAGACCCAGTACTTC.